Sequencing of this T cell receptor beta chain was carried out in a study of control samples from healthy donors and cancer patients. The table came from immunoSEQ multiplex PCR; TCRdb's copy has only in-frame clones and leaves some out. The sample records 100,000 to 150,000 clones, over 85% being singletons. This CDR3 has 15 residues. V gave up 3 bases and J gave up 5 bases, with 16 bases separating them. CDR1 is MNHEY and CDR2 is SMNVEV in the germline V gene (reference sequence). The gene calls are TRBV27 and TRBJ1-2; possibly TRBD1 for D (6 bases). The source material was PBMCs. The sequence came from a man aged 50-60 years with head and neck cancer. CDR3 amino acids: CASSLRGGGVYGYTF. The CDR3 DNA is TGTGCCAGCAGTTTGAGGGGGGGAGGGGTTTATGGCTACACCTTC.